A single sample is the source of the 17 T cell receptor beta chains below, sequenced in a study of cytomegalovirus exposure and HLA in healthy donors. The PCR made use of 60 Vbeta and 13 Jbeta primers. Assay used: immunoSEQ multiplex PCR; TCRdb lists only in-frame clones, some missing. This table holds around 83,000 clones, approximately 78% found once. Sequencing was carried out using PBMCs. The receptors here all came from a male donor in good health and CMV-seropositive.

The chain links TRBV9 to TRBJ1-2, with a possible D match to TRBD1 (6 bases). The CDR3 has 13 amino acids. The germline V gene has CDR1 SGDLS and CDR2 YYNGEE. The germline V and J ends were trimmed by 7 bases and 2 bases, with 12 bases remaining between them. CDR3 sequence: CASQRGGNYGYTF. CDR3 DNA: TGTGCCAGCCAGAGGGGGGGGAACTATGGCTACACCTTC.

The rearrangement uses TRBV6-1 and TRBJ2-3, with D hard to call. The CDR3 extends over 14 amino acids. Trimming shortened V by 6 bases and J by 2 bases, and 12 bases separated the two germline ends. Germline CDR1 is MNHNS and CDR2 is SASEGT. The CDR3 region is CASSAALNTDTQYF. Written as DNA, the CDR3 is TGTGCCAGCAGCGCGGCACTGAACACAGATACGCAGTATTTT.

This clone was picked up a small number of times. CDR3 sequence: CASKFLGTQNNQPQHF. Here the CDR3 DNA reads TGTGCCAGTAAATTTCTTGGGACTCAAAACAATCAGCCCCAGCATTTT. The genes are TRBV19 and TRBJ1-5, with D tentatively TRBD1 (5 bases). This CDR3 comprises 16 residues. Germline V gene lookup returns CDR1 LNHDA and CDR2 SQIVND (reference sequence). V was clipped by 7 bases and J by 3 bases, with 19 bases between them. The entire variable domain, with the rest obtained from reference TRBV19 and TRBJ1-5, is as follows: DGGITQSPKYLFRKEGQNVTLSCEQNLNHDAMYWYRQDPGQGLRLIYYSQIVNDFQKGDIAEGYSVSREKKESFPLTVTSAQKNPTAFYLCASKFLGTQNNQPQHFGDGTRLSIL.

The V gene is TRBV2, the J gene TRBJ2-7, with TRBD2 matching 13 bases. Germline-derived CDR1 and CDR2 are SNHLY and FYNNEI. This CDR3 spans 15 amino acids. The V gene end was trimmed by 6 bases and the J gene end by 6 bases; junction bases not matched to a gene: 8. CDR3 sequence: CASRITSGGASEQYF. The CDR3, as DNA: TGTGCCAGCAGGATTACTAGCGGGGGGGCCAGCGAGCAGTACTTC.

This rearrangement joins TRBV30 to TRBJ1-2, with 11 bases lining up with TRBD1. V was clipped by 3 bases and J by 5 bases; unmatched bases: 11. Germline loops: CDR1 GTSNPN, CDR2 SVGIG (reference sequence). The CDR3 is 16 amino acids. CDR3 sequence: CAWRGTGGSTSYGYTF. Written as DNA, the CDR3 is TGTGCCTGGAGAGGGACAGGGGGGAGTACCTCTTATGGCTACACCTTC.

This clone was counted only a few times. V is TRBV28 and J is TRBJ1-6; D possibly corresponds to TRBD1 (6 bases). The V end was cut by 10 bases, the J end by 9 bases, with 16 bases between. Germline V gives CDR1 MDHEN, CDR2 SYDVKM. This CDR3 contains 13 residues. The CDR3 spells CATLRGGPSPLHF. The CDR3 nucleotides read TGTGCCACCCTTCGGGGGGGCCCTTCACCCCTCCACTTT.

The CDR3 DNA reads TGTGCCAGCAGTTTATTCCCCTGGACTAGCGGGGAACAAGAGACCCAGTACTTC. Protein product: CASSLFPWTSGEQETQYF. The V gene is TRBV27, the J gene TRBJ2-5; 12 bases fit TRBD2. CDR1 is MNHEY and CDR2 is SMNVEV in the germline V gene (reference sequence). The CDR3 runs to 18 residues. Losses at the gene ends were 1 base for V and 2 bases for J; bases not matched to a gene: 8.

This chain links TRBV5-1 with TRBJ2-7; D remains ambiguous. Germline values: CDR1 SGHRS, CDR2 YFSETQ. CDR3 length equals 16 residues. Trimming shortened V by 0 bases and J by 0 bases, and 13 bases separated the two germline ends. This chain's CDR3 is CASSLVGMTGSYEQYF. The CDR3 DNA is TGCGCCAGCAGCTTGGTAGGTATGACGGGCTCCTACGAGCAGTACTTC.

This chain uses TRBV4-2 with TRBJ1-3, with a possible D match to TRBD1 (6 bases). The CDR3 contains 15 residues. CDR1 LGHNA and CDR2 YNFKEQ come from the germline V gene. The V end lost 0 bases, the J end lost 2 bases, and 8 bases lay between the germline ends. The CDR3 coding sequence is TGTGCCAGCAGCCAAGATAACAGGGCTGGAAACACCATATATTTT. The encoded protein is CASSQDNRAGNTIYF.

This rearrangement joins TRBV30 to TRBJ1-2; D is possibly TRBD1 (5 bases). Germline V gene lookup returns CDR1 GTSNPN and CDR2 SVGIG (reference sequence). The CDR3 consists of 13 residues. The germline V and J ends were trimmed by 2 bases and 4 bases, with 11 bases remaining between them. Here the CDR3 reads CAWSTGLGYGYTF. The CDR3 DNA reads as TGTGCCTGGAGTACAGGTTTGGGCTATGGCTACACCTTC.

This sequence joins TRBV29-1 and TRBJ1-1, with a tentative D call TRBD1 (6 bases). CDR1 and CDR2 (germline): SQVTM, ANQGSEA. The length of the CDR3 is 14 residues. Between the trimmed V and J ends, which lost 7 bases and 6 bases, there was a span of 21 bases. Here the CDR3 reads CSGDGRGAGAEAFF. The CDR3 nucleotides read TGCAGCGGTGACGGGCGGGGGGCGGGTGCTGAAGCTTTCTTT.

The chain joins TRBV2 to TRBJ1-3, with unresolved D. V was trimmed by 8 bases and J by 3 bases, leaving 5 bases between them. CDR3 size: 11 residues. Germline V gene lookup returns CDR1 SNHLY and CDR2 FYNNEI. For the CDR3, the DNA is TGTGCCAGCGTCCTTGGAAACACCATATATTTT. It specifies CASVLGNTIYF.

This clone was found once. The chain combines TRBV9 with TRBJ2-3, with 11 positions matching TRBD2. The germline gives CDR1 SGDLS, CDR2 YYNGEE. J was trimmed by 1 base and V by 5 bases; bases with no gene match: 0. The CDR3 has 14 residues. The CDR3 loop is CASSSGGGTDTQYF. CDR3 DNA: TGTGCCAGCAGTAGCGGGGGGGGCACAGATACGCAGTATTTT.

The chain combines TRBV7-9 with TRBJ2-1; 10 bases map to TRBD2. CDR3 length equals 16 residues. Germline V CDR1 and CDR2: SEHNR, FQNEAQ (reference sequence). The J segment lost 10 bases and the V segment lost 4 bases, leaving 13 bases of the junction unmatched. The DNA of the CDR3 is TGTGCCAGCAGCTCCGGTAGCGGGGGGTCCTTGAACGAGCAGTTCTTC. Residues: CASSSGSGGSLNEQFF.

Turning to this clone: At the DNA level, this CDR3 is encoded by other sequences in the same sample as well. The chain has TRBV5-1 and TRBJ2-7, with D possibly matching TRBD2 (6 bases). Trimming took off 7 bases at V and 2 bases at J, with 13 bases between the two ends. The CDR3 consists of 13 residues. Germline CDR1 and CDR2: SGHRS and YFSETQ. CDR3 sequence: CASSFGGTYEQYF. CDR3 DNA sequence: TGCGCCAGCTCCTTTGGGGGGACCTACGAGCAGTACTTC. The full variable domain, in which reference TRBV5-1 and TRBJ2-7 provide the parts outside the CDR3, is KAGVTQTPRYLIKTRGQQVTLSCSPISGHRSVSWYQQTPGQGLQFLFEYFSETQRNKGNFPGRFSGRQFSNSRSEMNVSTLELGDSALYLCASSFGGTYEQYFGPGTRLTVT.

The chain recombines TRBV30 with TRBJ1-4; unclear D gene. Germline V gene data show CDR1 as GTSNPN and CDR2 as SVGIG (reference sequence). V lost 7 bases and J lost 10, with 13 bases in between. This CDR3 has 11 residues. The CDR3 DNA is TGTGCCTTTAATATGGGAGGAAAACTGTTTTTT. It codes for CAFNMGGKLFF. Supplemented by reference TRBV30 and TRBJ1-4, the full variable domain reads SQTIHQWPATLVQPVGSPLSLECTVEGTSNPNLYWYRQAAGRGLQLLFYSVGIGQISSEVPQNLSASRPQDRQFILSSKKLLLSDSGFYLCAFNMGGKLFFGSGTQLSVL.

The V and J genes are TRBV11-2 and TRBJ1-2; D is unresolved. V lost 4 bases and J lost 5, with 14 bases in between. Germline V gene lookup returns CDR1 SGHAT and CDR2 FQNNGV. The length of the CDR3 is 14 residues. In DNA, the CDR3 is TGTGCCAGCAGCTCTCGTCGGTACCTTTATGGCTACACCTTC. Translation gives CASSSRRYLYGYTF.